The clone carrying this T cell receptor (beta chain) was observed at least ten times. This specimen belongs to a study of T cells in Graves' hyperthyroidism and ophthalmopathy. Amplified TCR beta CDR3 regions came from RNA transcripts. The HTBI primer set served for first-round RT-PCR of the TCR CDR3. One entry per CDR3 protein, called by TCRdb with MiXCR from the multiplex PCR reads. The repertoire holds hundreds of thousands of distinct CDR3 sequences, with about an eighth as singletons. Per the germline V gene, CDR1 is LGHDT and CDR2 is YNNKEL (reference sequence). Trimming took 6 bases from V and 1 from J, leaving 13 bases between them. CDR3 size: 15 residues.

The sequenced sample was blood. The rearrangement uses TRBV3-1 and TRBJ2-1; the D is unclear. The source of this sequence is a middle-aged man with Graves' ophthalmopathy. The CDR3 loop reads CASSPPGRSYNEQFF. As DNA, the CDR3 is TGTGCCAGCAGTCCTCCCGGGCGGTCCTACAATGAGCAGTTCTTC.